A selection of T cell receptor beta chains follows, all from one sample in a study of T cells in Graves' hyperthyroidism and ophthalmopathy. TCRdb passed the multiplex PCR reads through MiXCR, listing each CDR3 protein once. The table records roughly 520,000 distinct CDR3 sequences, roughly 25% of them present only once. The sequenced material came from blood. The receptor source for this set is a woman younger than 45 with Graves' ophthalmopathy. Both conserved end residues are part of each CDR3. The order of the fields is D gene, J gene, V gene, clone size, CDR3 DNA, CDR3 protein. D genes are given only for firm matches. Not every row has a clone size; where given, it reads once, few, many or a size class.

D: .; J: TRBJ2-2; V: TRBV5-1; size: many; DNA: TGCGCCAGCAGCTACGGGGGCACGAACACCGGGGAGCTGTTTTTT; CDR3: CASSYGGTNTGELFF
D: .; J: TRBJ2-7; V: TRBV5-5; size: many; DNA: TGTGCCAGCAGCTTCGGCGCAGGAATCTACGAGCAGTACTTC; CDR3: CASSFGAGIYEQYF
D: .; J: TRBJ1-2; V: TRBV20-1; size: many; DNA: TGCAGTGCTTGGCTTAACTATGGCTACACCTTC; CDR3: CSAWLNYGYTF
D: .; J: TRBJ2-7; V: TRBV20-1; size: .; DNA: TGCAGTGCCTCCGGGACAACCCTCTACGAGCAGTACTTC; CDR3: CSASGTTLYEQYF
D: TRBD1; J: TRBJ1-2; V: TRBV6-5; size: many; DNA: TGTGCCAGCAGTTCGGTCGGACAGGGCCGTGGCTACACCTTC; CDR3: CASSSVGQGRGYTF
D: TRBD1; J: TRBJ2-7; V: TRBV10-3; size: .; DNA: TGTGCCATCACCAACCGGGACAGGGATCGCGAGCAGTACTTC; CDR3: CAITNRDRDREQYF
D: .; J: TRBJ1-2; V: TRBV18; size: many; DNA: TGTGCCAGCTCACCAACGTGGACCTACTATGGCTACACCTTC; CDR3: CASSPTWTYYGYTF
D: .; J: TRBJ1-5; V: TRBV28; size: .; DNA: TGTGCCAGCAGTTATGTCAGGGGAAATAATCAGCCCCAGCATTTT; CDR3: CASSYVRGNNQPQHF
D: .; J: TRBJ1-1; V: TRBV12-3/TRBV12-4; size: .; DNA: TGTGCCAGCAGTTTAGTATTTGTGGCAGGACCCATGAACACTGAAGCTTTCTTT; CDR3: CASSLVFVAGPMNTEAFF
D: .; J: TRBJ2-5; V: TRBV11-2; size: .; DNA: TGTGCCAGCAGCCACATCCTCGGGCGCCAGGGTCATCAGACCCAGTACTTC; CDR3: CASSHILGRQGHQTQYF
D: TRBD2; J: TRBJ2-2; V: TRBV20-1; size: .; DNA: TGCAGTGCTACTTCAGGACTAGCGAGGAACACCGGGGAGCTGTTTTTT; CDR3: CSATSGLARNTGELFF
D: .; J: TRBJ1-2; V: TRBV24-1; size: many; DNA: TGTGCCACCAGTGATTCGTGGGGGCGAAGCTATGGCTACACCTTC; CDR3: CATSDSWGRSYGYTF
D: TRBD1; J: TRBJ2-7; V: TRBV7-9; size: many; DNA: TGTGCCAGCAGCAGCACGGGACAGACCTACGAGCAGTACTTC; CDR3: CASSSTGQTYEQYF
D: TRBD1; J: TRBJ1-1; V: TRBV30; size: .; DNA: TGTGCCTGGAGCCAGGGGGACACTGAAGCTTTCTTT; CDR3: CAWSQGDTEAFF
D: .; J: TRBJ1-1; V: TRBV5-4; size: few; DNA: TGTGCCAGCAGCTTGGTCGAGAGGGGCACTGAAGCTTTCTTT; CDR3: CASSLVERGTEAFF
D: .; J: TRBJ2-2; V: TRBV11-3; size: many; DNA: TGTGCCAGCAGCCTCCGGGACTCCTTCCCCGGGGAGCTGTTTTTT; CDR3: CASSLRDSFPGELFF
D: .; J: TRBJ2-7; V: TRBV11-3; size: many; DNA: TGTGCCAGCAGCCTCACGTGGGGTAACGAGCAGTACTTC; CDR3: CASSLTWGNEQYF
D: .; J: TRBJ1-1; V: TRBV11-1; size: .; DNA: TGTGCCAGCAGCTTAAGAGGGGCCGGGGGGAACACTGAAGCTTTCTTT; CDR3: CASSLRGAGGNTEAFF
D: .; J: TRBJ2-7; V: TRBV6-1; size: few; DNA: TGTGCCAGCAGTGAACAGGGGCAGGGGTGGGGCTACGAGCAGTACTTC; CDR3: CASSEQGQGWGYEQYF
D: .; J: TRBJ2-1; V: TRBV20-1; size: .; DNA: TGCAGTGCTAGAGAGTGGAGCGGGCAGGAATACAATGAGCAGTTCTTC; CDR3: CSAREWSGQEYNEQFF
D: .; J: TRBJ1-1; V: TRBV5-1; size: many; DNA: TGTGCCAGCAGCTTAGGGACGGACACTGAAGCTTTCTTT; CDR3: CASSLGTDTEAFF
D: .; J: TRBJ1-2; V: TRBV12-3/TRBV12-4; size: .; DNA: TGTGCCAGCAGTTGGGCGAGGGGCGGTGGCTACACCTTC; CDR3: CASSWARGGGYTF
D: .; J: TRBJ2-7; V: TRBV15; size: few; DNA: TGTGCCACCAGCAGAGTCCAGGGGATCCACGAGCAGTACTTC; CDR3: CATSRVQGIHEQYF
D: .; J: TRBJ1-1; V: TRBV14; size: few; DNA: TGTGCCAGCAGGCACGACCGGGAGAACACTGAAGCTTTCTTT; CDR3: CASRHDRENTEAFF
D: TRBD1; J: TRBJ1-1; V: TRBV6-1; size: many; DNA: TGTGCCAGCACTCCCGCCGCTGGACAGGGGGTAACTGAAGCTTTCTTT; CDR3: CASTPAAGQGVTEAFF
D: .; J: TRBJ1-2; V: TRBV12-3/TRBV12-4; size: .; DNA: TGTGCCAGCAGTTTGGGTCAAGTTTACAACTATGGCTACACCTTC; CDR3: CASSLGQVYNYGYTF
D: TRBD1; J: TRBJ1-2; V: TRBV9; size: many; DNA: TGTGCCAGCAGCGTAGCGGGGGGACAGAATTATGGCTACACCTTC; CDR3: CASSVAGGQNYGYTF
D: TRBD1; J: TRBJ1-1; V: TRBV18; size: many; DNA: TGTGCCAGCTCACCACCGGGACAGGGAACAAGGACTGAAGCTTTCTTT; CDR3: CASSPPGQGTRTEAFF
D: TRBD1; J: TRBJ2-7; V: TRBV19; size: many; DNA: TGTGCCAGTTCAGCGACAGGGGGCGGGTACGAGCAGTACTTC; CDR3: CASSATGGGYEQYF
D: .; J: TRBJ2-7; V: TRBV5-1; size: few; DNA: TGCGCCAGCAGCTTGGAGGGGACACAAACCTACGAGCAGTACTTC; CDR3: CASSLEGTQTYEQYF
D: .; J: TRBJ1-5; V: TRBV2; size: many; DNA: TGTGCCAGCAGTGAAAGTGGTTATAGCAATCAGCCCCAGCATTTT; CDR3: CASSESGYSNQPQHF
D: .; J: TRBJ1-2; V: TRBV5-1; size: many; DNA: TGCGCCAGCAGCTTGGCCGGGCAGGGGAGCGTCCATGGCTACACCTTC; CDR3: CASSLAGQGSVHGYTF
D: .; J: TRBJ2-7; V: TRBV28; size: .; DNA: TGTGCCAGCAGTTCCGATATCGAGCAGTACTTC; CDR3: CASSSDIEQYF